The 18 T cell receptor beta chains below were found in one sample sequenced in a study of blood T cell repertoires in COVID-19. Profiled with immunoSEQ multiplex PCR; TCRdb holds only in-frame clones, not every one. This table holds around 140,000 clones, around 87% found once. Sequencing was done on a sample of peripheral blood. The origin of the receptors is a man aged 50-59 years with active COVID-19.

Note on this clone: Other nucleotide sequences in the sample specify the same CDR3. This chain joins TRBV5-1 and TRBJ1-1, with D perhaps matching TRBD1 (6 bases). Germline CDR1 reads SGHRS; CDR2 reads YFSETQ. The V and J ends lost 3 bases and 5 bases respectively, with 14 bases between them. CDR3 length equals 14 residues. CDR3 in amino acids: CASSSEQGRTEAFF. CDR3 nucleotide sequence: TGCGCCAGCAGCTCAGAACAGGGCAGGACTGAAGCTTTCTTT.

The chain is built from TRBV11-1 and TRBJ2-1; 7 bases match TRBD2. The length of the CDR3 is 13 residues. Trimming removed 1 base from V and 6 bases from J; junction bases left unmatched: 0. Germline V gene lookup returns CDR1 SGHAT and CDR2 FQDESV (reference sequence). The CDR3 nucleotides read TGTGCCAGCAGCTTAGGGACTAGCAATGAGCAGTTCTTC. Translation gives CASSLGTSNEQFF. The whole variable domain, remainder taken from reference TRBV11-1 and TRBJ2-1, is EAEVAQSPRYKITEKSQAVAFWCDPISGHATLYWYRQILGQGPELLVQFQDESVVDDSQLPKDRFSAERLKGVDSTLKIQPAELGDSAMYLCASSLGTSNEQFFGPGTRLTVL.

The rearrangement links TRBV27 to TRBJ1-2, with 9 positions matching TRBD1. CDR1 is MNHEY and CDR2 is SMNVEV in the germline V gene (reference sequence). The V and J ends lost 2 bases and 6 bases, in that order; junction bases with no gene match: 7. This CDR3 contains 15 residues. The CDR3 region has the DNA TGTGCCAGCAGTTTAACGGGACAGGGAATCCATGGCTACACCTTC. Its translation is CASSLTGQGIHGYTF.

J is TRBJ1-5 and V is TRBV15, with D perhaps matching TRBD1 (5 bases). The CDR3 length is 14 residues. V lost 1 base and J lost 7, with 11 bases in between. Germline V CDR1 and CDR2: LNHNV, YYDKDF (reference sequence). CDR3 coding DNA: TGTGCCACCAGCAGAGGGGGCGCGGGGCAGCCCCAGCATTTT. Its translation is CATSRGGAGQPQHF.

The gene calls are TRBV3-1 (or the pseudogene TRBV3-2) and TRBJ2-1; 7 bases are a match to TRBD1. The germline CDR1 and CDR2 sequences are LGHDT and YNNKEL (reference sequence). The V gene end was trimmed by 3 bases and the J gene end by 7 bases; junction bases not matched to a gene: 6. CDR3 length: 14 residues. CDR3 protein: CASSHAGTANEQFF. CDR3 DNA: TGTGCCAGCAGCCATGCCGGGACAGCTAATGAGCAGTTCTTC.

This clone came up once. The chain recombines TRBV4-2 with TRBJ1-2; 7 bases line up with TRBD1. V lost 0 bases to trimming and J lost 4 bases; unmatched junction nucleotides: 14. CDR3 size: 18 residues. In germline, CDR1 is LGHNA, CDR2 YNFKEQ. CDR3 amino acids: CASSQDRQGSGSGYGYTF. The CDR3, as DNA: TGTGCCAGCAGCCAAGACCGACAGGGCTCCGGGAGCGGCTATGGCTACACCTTC.

The V gene is TRBV7-3, the J gene TRBJ1-1; D perhaps matches TRBD1 (6 bases). Germline-derived CDR1 and CDR2 are SGHTA and FQGTGA. This CDR3 comprises 13 residues. V was clipped by 5 bases and J by 2 bases, with 9 bases between them. CDR3 loop: CASSTQGNTEAFF. The DNA of the CDR3 is TGTGCCAGCAGCACACAGGGTAACACTGAAGCTTTCTTT.

In regard to this clone: Its ends do not fully match the called genes, so a read error is possible. The chain recombines TRBV7-7 with TRBJ2-1, with TRBD2 matching 7 bases. The V gene's germline CDR1 is SSHAT and CDR2 FNYEAQ (reference sequence). CDR3 size: 15 residues. CDR3 residues: CASSLVGGGLNEQFF. The CDR3, as DNA: TGTGCTAGCAGCTTAGTCGGCGGGGGTCTGAATGAGCAGTTCTTC. The complete variable domain, with remaining parts taken from reference TRBV7-7 and TRBJ2-1, reads GAGVSQSPRYKVTKRGQDVTLRCDPISSHATLYWYQQALGQGPEFLTYFNYEAQPDKSGLPSDRFSAERPEGSISTLTIQRTEQRDSAMYRCASSLVGGGLNEQFFGPGTRLTVL.

V and J are TRBV15 and TRBJ1-2; possibly TRBD1 for D (6 bases). CDR3 length: 14 amino acids. Germline values: CDR1 LNHNV, CDR2 YYDKDF (reference sequence). The ends were cut back, 4 bases at V and 4 bases at J, with 13 bases in the middle. The CDR3 nucleotides read TGTGCCACCAGCACCCGGGACAAAACCTATGGCTACACCTTC. It is translated as CATSTRDKTYGYTF.

This clone was seen once. The gene calls are TRBV15 and TRBJ2-3; D ambiguous. The CDR3 length is 13 residues. Germline V gives CDR1 LNHNV, CDR2 YYDKDF (reference sequence). The V and J ends lost 9 bases and 1 base respectively, with 11 bases between them. The CDR3 DNA is TGTGCCACGGCCGGAGTGGGCACAGATACGCAGTATTTT. As protein: CATAGVGTDTQYF.

The chain combines TRBV7-8 with TRBJ1-1, with D possibly TRBD1 on 6 matching bases. CDR3 length: 13 residues. Germline-derived CDR1 and CDR2 are SGHVS and FQNEAQ. V was shortened by 6 bases and J by 7 bases, with 15 bases between the two germline ends. As DNA, the CDR3 is TGTGCCAGCAGATCGACCGGACAGAATGAAGCTTTCTTT. As protein: CASRSTGQNEAFF. The full variable domain, with the rest looked up from reference TRBV7-8 and TRBJ1-1, is GAGVSQSPRYKVAKRGQDVALRCDPISGHVSLFWYQQALGQGPEFLTYFQNEAQLDKSGLPSDRFFAERPEGSVSTLKIQRTQQEDSAVYLCASRSTGQNEAFFGQGTRLTVV.

This clone was recorded once. The chain uses TRBV10-3 and TRBJ2-5; D is possibly TRBD1 (6 bases). The germline V and J ends were trimmed by 5 bases and 4 bases, with 11 bases remaining between them. This CDR3 region has 13 residues. Per the germline V gene, CDR1 is ENHRY and CDR2 is SYGVKD. The chain's CDR3 is CAISMGARETQYF. CDR3 nucleotide sequence: TGTGCCATCAGTATGGGGGCCCGAGAGACCCAGTACTTC.

The rearrangement uses TRBV9 and TRBJ2-3; D perhaps matches TRBD2 (6 bases). V lost 3 bases, J lost 3 bases, and 11 bases lay in between. CDR3 length: 14 residues. Germline V lookup: CDR1 SGDLS, CDR2 YYNGEE. In DNA, the CDR3 is TGTGCCAGCAGCGATGCCCGGGGGACAGATACGCAGTATTTT. Encoded protein: CASSDARGTDTQYF.

CDR3 DNA: TGTGCCAGCTCACAAGGGAGTCTCTACGAGCAGTACTTC. Protein product: CASSQGSLYEQYF. The chain carries TRBV18 and TRBJ2-7; D perhaps matches TRBD2 (5 bases). The CDR3 spans 13 residues. With 4 bases removed from V and 3 bases from J, the gap between germline ends came to 10 bases. In germline, CDR1 is KGHSH, CDR2 LQKENI.

This clone turned up a few times. The V call is TRBV3-1 (or the pseudogene TRBV3-2), the J call TRBJ2-2; possible D gene TRBD2, 6 bases. This CDR3 is built from 16 residues. Trimming took off 4 bases at V and 2 bases at J, with 14 bases between the two ends. Germline assignment: CDR1 LGHDT and CDR2 YNNKEL (reference sequence). CDR3 region: CASSLRRGTNTGELFF. The CDR3 DNA follows: TGTGCCAGCAGCCTCCGGAGGGGAACAAACACCGGGGAGCTGTTTTTT.

This clone has only one observation. The V gene is TRBV6-6, the J gene TRBJ1-2; D gene unclear. CDR1 is MNHNY and CDR2 is SVGAGI in the germline V gene (reference sequence). The CDR3 has 13 residues. V lost 5 bases and J lost 1, with 8 bases in between. CDR3 in DNA: TGTGCCAGCAGTCGGGAGCTTAACTATGGCTACACCTTC. Translating it yields CASSRELNYGYTF.

In this sample, this clone turned up once. The chain recombines TRBV30 with TRBJ1-6, with D perhaps matching TRBD1 (5 bases). CDR3 length: 17 amino acids. Germline V gene sequence: CDR1 GTSNPN, CDR2 SVGIG (reference sequence). V gave up 0 bases and J gave up 9 bases, with 21 bases separating them. The CDR3 region is CAWSVSRWVRVSSPLHF. CDR3 coding DNA: TGTGCCTGGAGTGTAAGTCGGTGGGTCAGGGTGAGTTCACCCCTCCACTTT.

The V gene is TRBV19, the J gene TRBJ1-1; 7 bases match TRBD1. Germline loops: CDR1 LNHDA, CDR2 SQIVND (reference sequence). There are 14 residues in the CDR3. V trimming: 3 bases; J trimming: 4 bases; junction bases outside the gene matches: 5. The CDR3 DNA is TGTGCCAGTAGTATCCAGACAGGGCGCACTGAAGCTTTCTTT. Its translation: CASSIQTGRTEAFF.